A selection of T cell receptor beta chains follows, all from one sample in a study of blood T cells in healthy people across ages. MiXCR, applied by TCRdb to the 5' RACE reads, yields one record per CDR3 protein. Of some 640,000 distinct CDR3 sequences in the sample, about 30% were seen once. The sample taken for sequencing was blood. Every receptor here comes from a woman older than 75 in good health. Each CDR3 is given with its conserved first and last residue.

v_gene	j_gene	CDR3aa
TRBV7-9	TRBJ2-3	CASSLEWSTDTQYF
TRBV27	TRBJ1-1	CASTEKNRGNTEAFF
TRBV20-1	TRBJ1-2	CSARDQGGNYGYTF
TRBV25-1	TRBJ2-5	CASQSPGTSGGEQYF
TRBV7-9	TRBJ2-4	CASSLGTLKNIQYF
TRBV30	TRBJ1-2	CAWSATGDGYTF
TRBV7-2	TRBJ1-1	CASSFDRSGGAFF
TRBV7-9	TRBJ1-2	CASSLVRPSGGYTF
TRBV20-1	TRBJ2-3	CSARPYGTGQGDTQYF
TRBV2	TRBJ2-5	CASSSGTTQETQYF
TRBV18	TRBJ1-5	CASSPSPRTGPNQPQHF
TRBV7-3	TRBJ2-3	CASSPRIGGSTDTQYF
TRBV11-1	TRBJ2-6	CASSLGQGLSGANVLTF
TRBV6-5	TRBJ2-1	CASRQVRGNEQFF
TRBV29-1	TRBJ2-2	CSVEVGVNTGELFF
TRBV5-8	TRBJ2-7	CASSFRVSSSYEQYF
TRBV4-3	TRBJ2-3	CASSPGQLLSTDTQYF
TRBV7-2	TRBJ2-3	CASSLTRQGGGTQYF
TRBV19	TRBJ1-2	CASSLKGAGYTF
TRBV20-1	TRBJ1-2	CSARVPDRVYGYTF
TRBV20-1	.	CSASGGGRGRYNEQYF
TRBV2	TRBJ2-5	CASSRQGASETQYF
TRBV20-1	TRBJ2-1	CSARSYGRGQAAYNEQFF
TRBV29-1	TRBJ1-6	CSGGDPNSPLHF
TRBV15	TRBJ1-4	CATSREYRSNEKLFF
TRBV7-9	TRBJ1-6	CASSLAASDRAVSPLHF
TRBV30	TRBJ2-7	CAWSSGTPTGEQYF
TRBV18	TRBJ2-7	CASSVGPADSYEQYF
TRBV5-6	TRBJ2-1	CASSFKLAGGREQFF
TRBV7-2	TRBJ2-1	CASSPRWGSSYNEQFF
TRBV6-1	TRBJ2-5	CASRPRFSQETQYF
TRBV11-2	TRBJ1-6	CASSHQRGDSPLHF
TRBV7-2	TRBJ1-2	CASSSRGAGGYTF
TRBV6-4	TRBJ1-2	CASRRDRILSRYTF
TRBV20-1	TRBJ2-2	CSAEGPSGSFAGELFF
TRBV20-1	TRBJ2-1	CSASGALAGSEQFF
TRBV12-3/TRBV12-4	TRBJ1-1	CASIPHMNTEAFF
TRBV20-1	TRBJ1-6	CSASSGATYNSPLHF
TRBV12-3/TRBV12-4	TRBJ2-2	CASRKEEVTGELFF
TRBV6-5	TRBJ1-5	CASRRGSYSNQPQHF
TRBV5-6	TRBJ2-5	CASSLPGGGAETQYF
TRBV4-3	TRBJ1-5	CASSQVPGAGQPQHF
TRBV6-6	TRBJ2-1	CASSYTGQGSTYNEQFF
TRBV27	TRBJ2-5	CASSTRQGREETQYF
TRBV9	TRBJ1-5	CASSKGRNQPQHF
TRBV20-1	TRBJ1-2	CSARPGQAQGYTF
TRBV3-1	TRBJ1-6	CASSPRQGRSPPHF
TRBV6-5	TRBJ2-7	CASRRDRVGEQYF
TRBV2	TRBJ2-3	CASRRDKATDTQYF
TRBV28	TRBJ2-3	CACSSPSPGLATDTQYF
TRBV7-2	TRBJ1-5	CASSPEGGNQPQHF
TRBV2	TRBJ2-2	CASRAGPNTGELFF
TRBV6-2/TRBV6-3	TRBJ2-7	CASRVQSDIGYEQYF